Listed below are T cell receptor beta chains from one sample, sequenced in a study of cytomegalovirus exposure and HLA in healthy donors. Data came from immunoSEQ multiplex PCR; TCRdb stores just in-frame clones and leaves some out. Of roughly 190,000 clones in the sample, 60% to 80% were seen once. The sample was PBMCs. The origin of the receptors is a woman aged 18-30 years in good health and CMV-seronegative. The CDR3 runs from the conserved cysteine through the conserved F or W. D genes are given only for firm matches. A row's size may be missing; if present it is once, few, many or a size class.

v_gene	abundance	j_gene	d_gene	CDR3aa	CDR3nt
TRBV7-8	NA	TRBJ1-6	TRBD1	CASSLWDRNSPLHF	TGTGCCAGCAGCTTATGGGACAGGAATTCACCCCTCCACTTT
TRBV7-9	NA	TRBJ1-5	TRBD1	CASSPSFFSDRGDQPQHF	TGTGCCAGCAGCCCTTCGTTTTTTTCCGACAGGGGGGATCAGCCCCAGCATTTT
TRBV11-1	few	TRBJ2-5	TRBD1	CASSSPITGVEGTQYF	TGTGCCAGCAGCTCTCCAATAACAGGGGTGGAAGGGACCCAGTACTTC
TRBV19	NA	TRBJ2-1	TRBD1	CASSIRGTDYNEQFF	TGTGCCAGTAGTATAAGGGGGACAGACTACAATGAGCAGTTCTTC
TRBV5-1	NA	TRBJ2-1	TRBD2	CASSLLSSGGSGNEQFF	TGCGCCAGCAGCCTCCTTTCTAGCGGGGGCTCGGGCAATGAGCAGTTCTTC
TRBV2	NA	TRBJ2-5	NA	CASSDASGPQETQYF	TGTGCCAGCAGCGACGCCTCAGGGCCCCAAGAGACCCAGTACTTC
TRBV4-3	NA	TRBJ2-1	TRBD2	CASSPSGSLSYNEQFF	TGCGCCAGCAGCCCTAGCGGGAGTCTTTCCTACAATGAGCAGTTCTTC
TRBV6-1	NA	TRBJ1-5	NA	CASSEASLDQPQHF	TGTGCCAGCAGTGAAGCTTCCCTAGATCAGCCCCAGCATTTT
TRBV25-1	NA	TRBJ2-2	TRBD1	CASRRTGEGGELFF	TGTGCCAGCAGGCGGACAGGGGAGGGCGGGGAGCTGTTTTTT
TRBV20-1	NA	TRBJ1-1	NA	CSARSSGEAFF	TGCAGTGCTAGATCATCAGGAGAAGCTTTCTTT
TRBV25-1	NA	TRBJ1-3	NA	CASSPHGTGGNTIYF	TGTGCCAGCAGTCCCCACGGTACAGGTGGAAACACCATATATTTT
TRBV6-5	NA	TRBJ2-1	TRBD2	CASSPAGGVYNEQFF	TGTGCCAGCAGTCCAGCGGGAGGGGTGTACAATGAGCAGTTCTTC
TRBV2	NA	TRBJ1-6	NA	CASSVGRVGNSPLHF	TGTGCCAGCAGTGTGGGCAGGGTCGGAAATTCACCCCTCCACTTT
TRBV13	NA	TRBJ2-7	TRBD1	CASSHQTGGYYEQYF	TGTGCCAGCAGCCACCAGACAGGGGGCTACTACGAGCAGTACTTC
TRBV5-6	NA	TRBJ2-7	NA	CASSLEGGSSSYEQYF	TGTGCCAGCAGCTTGGAGGGGGGGTCAAGCTCCTACGAGCAGTACTTC
TRBV6-5	NA	TRBJ2-6	NA	CASRADRANVLTF	TGTGCCAGCAGAGCCGACAGGGCCAACGTCCTGACTTTC
TRBV6-4	NA	TRBJ1-6	TRBD1	CASGRGPNNSPLHF	TGTGCCAGCGGCAGGGGGCCTAATAATTCACCCCTCCACTTT
TRBV10-3	NA	TRBJ2-7	TRBD1	CAITGQGSYEQYF	TGTGCCATCACCGGACAGGGGTCCTACGAGCAGTACTTC
TRBV7-8	NA	TRBJ2-2	TRBD2	CASSFTRGGHTGELFF	TGTGCCAGCAGCTTTACTCGGGGGGGGCACACCGGGGAGCTGTTTTTT
TRBV13	NA	TRBJ1-4	TRBD1	CASSDRTGGSVAEKLFF	TGTGCCAGCAGCGACCGGACAGGGGGTTCGGTCGCTGAAAAACTGTTTTTT
TRBV7-9	NA	TRBJ2-3	NA	CASSLTQTGEFTDTQYF	TGTGCCAGCAGCTTAACTCAGACAGGAGAATTCACAGATACGCAGTATTTT
TRBV7-3	few	TRBJ2-1	TRBD1	CASSSRQGIYNEQFF	TGTGCCAGCAGCTCCCGACAGGGGATTTACAATGAGCAGTTCTTC
TRBV5-4	NA	TRBJ1-2	TRBD1	CASSLAGDRGVRGYTF	TGTGCCAGCAGCTTGGCGGGGGACAGGGGGGTGCGTGGCTACACCTTC
TRBV28	once	TRBJ1-4	TRBD1	CASSLLPGQGGNEKLFF	TGTGCCAGCAGTTTATTACCGGGACAGGGGGGAAATGAAAAACTGTTTTTT
TRBV5-1	few	TRBJ1-1	NA	CASSSYTEAFF	TGCGCCAGCAGCTCCTACACTGAAGCTTTCTTT
TRBV27	NA	TRBJ1-1	NA	CASSLLGGANTEAFF	TGTGCCAGCAGTTTATTGGGGGGGGCGAACACTGAAGCTTTCTTT
TRBV28	few	TRBJ1-2	NA	CASSLSGGYTF	TGTGCCAGCAGTTTGTCGGGTGGCTACACCTTC
TRBV6-1	NA	TRBJ2-1	NA	CASSEVSRGTYNEQFF	TGTGCCAGCAGTGAGGTCTCTCGGGGTACCTACAATGAGCAGTTCTTC
TRBV6-4	NA	TRBJ2-3	TRBD2	CASSVGLSSGGTDTQYF	TGTGCCAGCAGTGTAGGCCTCTCTAGCGGGGGCACAGATACGCAGTATTTT
TRBV9	NA	TRBJ1-3	NA	CASSVGGFGGSGNTIYF	TGTGCCAGCAGCGTAGGGGGGTTCGGGGGATCTGGAAACACCATATATTTT
TRBV5-6	NA	TRBJ1-2	NA	CASSLADRFYGYTF	TGTGCCAGCAGCTTGGCGGACAGATTCTATGGCTACACCTTC
TRBV6-5	few	TRBJ1-1	TRBD1	CASRGQPFGTEAFF	TGTGCCAGCAGGGGACAGCCCTTTGGCACTGAAGCTTTCTTT
TRBV6-1	NA	TRBJ1-5	TRBD1	CASSEGTGGNSNQPQHF	TGTGCCAGCAGTGAAGGAACAGGGGGCAATAGTAATCAGCCCCAGCATTTT
TRBV19	NA	TRBJ1-1	NA	CASSTGGGGTEAFF	TGTGCCAGTAGTACGGGGGGGGGCGGCACTGAAGCTTTCTTT
TRBV5-1	NA	TRBJ1-1	TRBD1	CASSLARTGLNTEAFF	TGCGCCAGCAGCTTGGCTAGGACAGGGTTGAACACTGAAGCTTTCTTT
TRBV4-1	NA	TRBJ1-4	NA	CASSYSSNQNEKLFF	TGCGCCAGCAGCTACAGTAGTAACCAAAATGAAAAACTGTTTTTT
TRBV6-6	NA	TRBJ1-2	TRBD1	CASSFGQGESGYTF	TGTGCCAGCAGTTTCGGACAGGGGGAGAGTGGCTACACCTTC
TRBV6-6	NA	TRBJ2-2	TRBD2	CASSYGTSDTGELFF	TGTGCCAGCAGTTACGGGACTAGCGACACCGGGGAGCTGTTTTTT
TRBV2	NA	TRBJ1-6	NA	CASSRKTGNSPLHF	TGTGCCAGCAGCAGAAAAACAGGGAATTCACCCCTCCACTTT
TRBV27	NA	TRBJ1-5	TRBD1	CASSPRDSRQPQHF	TGTGCCAGCAGTCCCCGGGACAGCCGTCAGCCCCAGCATTTT
TRBV5-1	NA	TRBJ2-7	NA	CASSLDGRTNYEQYF	TGCGCCAGCAGCTTGGACGGTAGGACAAACTACGAGCAGTACTTC
TRBV2	NA	TRBJ1-5	NA	CASRQDFLSNQPQHF	TGTGCCAGCAGGCAGGACTTTCTTAGCAATCAGCCCCAGCATTTT
TRBV9	NA	TRBJ1-6	NA	CASSQGSSYNSPLHF	TGTGCCAGCAGCCAGGGAAGCTCCTATAATTCACCCCTCCACTTT
TRBV29-1	few	TRBJ2-5	TRBD2	CSVGGGSGSGLQETQYF	TGCAGCGTTGGAGGAGGTAGCGGGAGTGGCTTACAAGAGACCCAGTACTTC
TRBV27	NA	TRBJ2-7	NA	CASRPHVVQPGYEQYF	TGTGCCAGCAGGCCTCACGTCGTACAGCCTGGTTACGAGCAGTACTTC
TRBV6-1	NA	TRBJ2-7	TRBD2	CASRGGTSGIYEQYF	TGTGCCAGCAGAGGGGGGACTAGCGGGATCTACGAGCAGTACTTC
TRBV7-8	NA	TRBJ1-1	TRBD1	CASSYDRDTEAFF	TGTGCCAGCAGCTACGACAGGGATACTGAAGCTTTCTTT
TRBV19	NA	TRBJ2-3	TRBD2	CASRAGGGTDTQYF	TGTGCCAGTAGAGCCGGGGGGGGGACAGATACGCAGTATTTT